The clone carrying this T cell receptor beta chain appeared once. Its target is unknown. The data derive from a study of cytomegalovirus exposure and HLA in healthy donors. Study-wide context: Assignment to the Caucasian-associated ancestry cluster applied to around 82% of the roughly 400 genotyped donors.

Study-level findings and limits: In an earlier analysis, in 587 donors, most V segments appeared productive either ~90% or ~30% of the time.

The PCR contained 60 Vbeta and 13 Jbeta primers. Measured with immunoSEQ multiplex PCR; TCRdb has only the in-frame clones, and not every one. The table shows around 50,000 clones, with around 52% occurring only once. There are 13 residues in the CDR3. CDR1 and CDR2 from the germline V gene are SQVTM and ANQGSEA. Material: PBMCs. The chain recombines TRBV29-1 with TRBJ2-5; tentatively, D is TRBD1 (7 bases). The J call may be wrong; the DNA end is better matched by TRBJ2-7. The source is a human donor in good health. CDR3 protein: CSVAGQSTYEQYF. DNA for the CDR3: TGCAGCGTCGCGGGACAGTCAACCTACGAGCAGTACTTC.